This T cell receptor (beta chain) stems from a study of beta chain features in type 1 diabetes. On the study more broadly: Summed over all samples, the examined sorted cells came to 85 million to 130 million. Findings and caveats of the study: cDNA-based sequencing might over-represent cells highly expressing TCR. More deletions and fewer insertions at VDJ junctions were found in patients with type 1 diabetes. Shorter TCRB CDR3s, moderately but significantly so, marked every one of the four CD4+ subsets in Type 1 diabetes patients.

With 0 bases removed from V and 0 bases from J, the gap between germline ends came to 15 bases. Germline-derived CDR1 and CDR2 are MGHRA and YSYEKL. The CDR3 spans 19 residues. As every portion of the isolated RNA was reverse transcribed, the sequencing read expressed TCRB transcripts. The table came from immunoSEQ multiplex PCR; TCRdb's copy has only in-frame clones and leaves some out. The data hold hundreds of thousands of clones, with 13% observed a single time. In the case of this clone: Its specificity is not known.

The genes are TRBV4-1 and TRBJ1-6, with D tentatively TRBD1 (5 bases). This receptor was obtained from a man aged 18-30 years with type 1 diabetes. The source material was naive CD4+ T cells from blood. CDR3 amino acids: CASSQDVQERGSYNSPLHF. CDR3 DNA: TGCGCCAGCAGCCAAGATGTACAAGAGAGGGGCTCCTATAATTCACCCCTCCACTTT.